A single sample is the source of the 27 T cell receptor beta chains below, sequenced in a study of vaccination and CD4 T cells after COVID-19. Their antigens remain unidentified. The time point here: late sampling 161 to 241 days after vaccination in a few convalescent patients. Documented treatment: approximately 9-day PBMC culture with coronavirus spike peptide pools or control peptides (ViraFEST assay). At the Johns Hopkins FTIC core, DNA taken from cultured CD4+ T cells was sequenced by way of the Oncomine TCR Beta short-read assay. Via MiXCR, TCRdb re-called the PCR reads, giving one row per CDR3 protein. This table holds some 21,000 distinct CDR3 sequences, roughly 46% found once. Material: CD4+ T cells from blood, cultured in vitro, obtained about 7 months after SARS-CoV-2 vaccination. These receptors were collected from a human donor who had recovered from COVID-19.

In its sample, this clonotype was seen once. One end of the junction does not line up with germline, which may come from a read error. The chain uses TRBV15 and TRBJ2-7; no clear D. CDR1 is LNHNV, CDR2 YYDKDF, per germline (reference sequence). CDR3 length: 15 residues. Here the CDR3 reads CATSNPGIFSYEQYF. DNA for the CDR3: TGTGCCACCAGCAACCCAGGTATTTTTTCCTACGAGCAGTATTTC. Variable domain in full (rest from reference TRBV15 and TRBJ2-7): DAMVIQNPRYQVTQFGKPVTLSCSQTLNHNVMYWYQQKSSQAPKLLFHYYDKDFNNEADTPDNFQSRRPNTSFCFLDIRSPGLGDTAMYLCATSNPGIFSYEQYFGPGTRLTVT.

The gene calls are TRBV6-1 and TRBJ1-6; no firm D call. Between the trimmed V and J ends, which lost 6 bases and 3 bases, there was a span of 6 bases. Germline V gene lookup returns CDR1 MNHNS and CDR2 SASEGT. The CDR3 covers 13 residues. CDR3 nucleotides: TGTGCCAGCAGCCCCGACTATAATTCACCCCTCCACTTT. Amino acid sequence: CASSPDYNSPLHF.

Notes on this clonotype: A junction boundary mismatches the germline segment, possibly from a read error. The chain couples TRBV12-3 or TRBV12-4 to TRBJ1-6; D remains unclear. The CDR3 is 14 residues long. The CDR3 region has the DNA TGTGCCAGCACTTTAGACACCGCCAATTCACCCCTCCACTTT. This sequence encodes CASTLDTANSPLHF.

This rearrangement joins TRBV20-1 to TRBJ2-7; no reliable D call. V lost 6 bases to trimming and J lost 3 bases, with 18 bases between them. This CDR3 has 14 residues. Germline CDR1 reads DFQATT; CDR2 reads SNEGSKA (reference sequence). The CDR3 here is CSAADRVRYYEQYF. The CDR3 DNA follows: TGCAGTGCCGCCGACCGGGTCCGTTACTACGAGCAGTACTTC.

This clonotype was detected only a few times. V usage is TRBV6-1 and J usage is TRBJ1-2, with D unclear. The CDR3 covers 12 residues. Trimming removed 5 bases from V and 4 bases from J, with 8 bases in between. CDR1 is MNHNS, CDR2 SASEGT, per germline. Here the CDR3 DNA reads TGTGCCAGCAGTAACGACATCTATGGCTACACCTTC. The encoded protein is CASSNDIYGYTF.

The chain employs TRBV7-6 and TRBJ1-3; the match to TRBD1 covers 7 bases. This CDR3 contains 14 residues. V trimming: 4 bases; J trimming: 4 bases; junction bases outside the gene matches: 4. Germline CDR1 is SGHVS and CDR2 is FNYEAQ. For the CDR3, the DNA is TGTGCCAGCAGCTCGACAGGGAGCGGAAACACCATATATTTT. This gives the protein CASSSTGSGNTIYF.

This chain connects TRBV7-9 to TRBJ1-2; no reliable D call. Trimming removed 0 bases at V and 1 base at J, with 6 bases between. From germline, CDR1 is SEHNR and CDR2 FQNEAQ (reference sequence). The CDR3 is made up of 14 amino acids. The CDR3 DNA reads as TGTGCCAGCAGCTTAGCGGACCATAACTATGGCTACACCTTC. This translates into CASSLADHNYGYTF.

This sequence joins TRBV7-2 and TRBJ1-2; 8 bases align to TRBD1. With V trimmed by 4 bases and J by 8 bases, 9 bases remained unmatched. CDR1 is SGHTA and CDR2 is FQGNSA in the germline V gene. This CDR3 region has 14 residues. CDR3 nucleotide sequence: TGTGCCAGCAGCTCCGACAGGGGTCGGCGGGGCTACACCTTC. Protein: CASSSDRGRRGYTF.

This clonotype has a single count. This chain links TRBV27 with TRBJ2-7; D not certain. The CDR3 spans 12 residues. Germline CDR1 and CDR2: MNHEY and SMNVEV (reference sequence). Between the trimmed V and J ends, which lost 8 bases and 0 bases, there was a span of 8 bases. CDR3 sequence (DNA): TGTGCCAGCGGTACCAACTCCTACGAGCAGTACTTC. Protein product: CASGTNSYEQYF.

The gene calls are TRBV7-2 and TRBJ2-5; D perhaps matches TRBD2 (6 bases). CDR3 length: 13 residues. Germline CDR1 and CDR2: SGHTA and FQGNSA. V was trimmed by 6 bases and J by 3 bases, leaving 11 bases between them. Here the CDR3 reads CASSSGKEETQYF. The CDR3 DNA sequence: TGTGCCAGCAGTAGCGGTAAGGAAGAGACCCAGTACTTC.

This clonotype was picked up one time. The rearrangement joins TRBV2 to TRBJ1-6, with TRBD1 identical over 7 bases. In germline, CDR1 is SNHLY, CDR2 FYNNEI. The CDR3 length is 14 residues. The V and J ends lost 11 bases and 6 bases, in that order; junction bases with no gene match: 10. CDR3 protein: CALMKGQPNSPLHF. The CDR3 coding sequence is TGTGCCCTTATGAAGGGACAGCCTAATTCACCCCTCCACTTT.

The chain recombines TRBV6-2 or TRBV6-3 with TRBJ2-7; 8 bases match TRBD1. CDR1 and CDR2 (germline): MNHEY, SVGEGT. The CDR3 spans 15 residues. Unmatched junction bases numbered 7, after V lost 6 bases and J lost 0 bases. Written as DNA, the CDR3 is TGTGCCAGCAGGTCGGGACAGGCTGCCTCCTACGAGCAGTACTTC. Residues: CASRSGQAASYEQYF.

The chain links TRBV7-9 to TRBJ2-1; perhaps TRBD2 as D (7 bases). With 7 bases removed from V and 4 bases from J, the gap between germline ends came to 23 bases. The CDR3 is 17 residues long. The germline V gene has CDR1 SEHNR and CDR2 FQNEAQ (reference sequence). CDR3 sequence reads: CASTSYQGGGIYNEQFF. The CDR3 coding sequence is TGTGCCAGCACCTCTTATCAGGGCGGGGGCATATACAATGAGCAGTTCTTC.

This clonotype was seen just once. V gene TRBV15 combines with J gene TRBJ2-6, with 8 bases identical to TRBD1. The junction had 0 bases not matched to a gene; V was cut back by 3 bases and J by 2 bases. The CDR3 runs to 15 residues. Per the germline V gene, CDR1 is LNHNV and CDR2 is YYDKDF (reference sequence). The DNA of the CDR3 is TGTGCCACCAGCAGGGACAGGGCTGGGGCCAACGTCCTGACTTTC. Translation: CATSRDRAGANVLTF.

This rearrangement joins TRBV7-2 to TRBJ2-1; D is perhaps TRBD2 (6 bases). Germline V CDR1 and CDR2: SGHTA, FQGNSA. The CDR3 totals 15 residues. The V gene lost 3 bases and the J gene lost 1 base, with 10 bases spanning the gap. The CDR3 DNA reads as TGTGCCAGCAGCTTTATCGGGGGTTCCTACAATGAGCAGTTCTTC. Its protein product is CASSFIGGSYNEQFF.

This clonotype has a handful of counts. The CDR3 DNA is TGTGCCACCAGTGGCGACTCGGGGGTCTCCTACAATGAGCAGTTCTTC. Residues: CATSGDSGVSYNEQFF. The chain couples TRBV24-1 to TRBJ2-1; the D gene is possibly TRBD2 (6 bases). The CDR3 loop spans 16 amino acids. V shed 5 bases and J shed 0 bases, with 13 bases lying between them. The germline CDR1 and CDR2 sequences are KGHDR and SFDVKD.

The chain recombines TRBV5-6 with TRBJ1-2; no clear D. This CDR3 contains 14 residues. From germline, CDR1 is SGHDT and CDR2 YYEEEE. V was shortened by 1 base and J by 7 bases, with 14 bases between the two germline ends. The CDR3 coding sequence is TGTGCCAGCAGCTTGTGGTGGGTAGGGAGTGGCTACACCTTC. It is translated as CASSLWWVGSGYTF. The whole variable domain, filled in from reference TRBV5-6 and TRBJ1-2, reads DAGVTQSPTHLIKTRGQQVTLRCSPKSGHDTVSWYQQALGQGPQFIFQYYEEEERQRGNFPDRFSGHQFPNYSSELNVNALLLGDSALYLCASSLWWVGSGYTFGSGTRLTVV.

V and J are TRBV5-4 and TRBJ2-5, with D unclear. From germline, CDR1 is SGHNT and CDR2 YYREEE (reference sequence). The CDR3 extends over 16 amino acids. V gave up 0 bases and J gave up 7 bases, with 19 bases separating them. CDR3 sequence reads: CASSLDWSARLGTQYF. CDR3 in DNA: TGTGCCAGCAGCTTGGATTGGAGCGCCAGGTTGGGGACCCAGTACTTC.

The chain links TRBV20-1 to TRBJ2-1; 10 bases map to TRBD1. Germline V CDR1 and CDR2: DFQATT, SNEGSKA (reference sequence). This CDR3 contains 15 residues. The junction had 11 bases not matched to a gene; V was cut back by 3 bases and J by 9 bases. CDR3 in amino acids: CSASGDRGPRGEQFF. The CDR3 region has the DNA TGCAGTGCTAGCGGGGACAGGGGTCCCAGGGGTGAGCAGTTCTTC.

This clonotype was recorded a few times. For the CDR3, the DNA is TGTGCCAGCAGCTTAGTCGGTCTTTCCGAGCAGTTCTTC. This gives the protein CASSLVGLSEQFF. The V call is TRBV7-6, the J call TRBJ2-1, with D hard to call. The CDR3 loop spans 13 amino acids. Germline assignment: CDR1 SGHVS and CDR2 FNYEAQ. Deletions cut 1 base from V and 10 bases from J, with 11 bases between.

The chain uses TRBV6-1 and TRBJ2-7; 9 bases are shared with TRBD1. Germline CDR1 and CDR2: MNHNS and SASEGT. This CDR3 is 14 amino acids long. The ends lost 7 bases at V and 11 bases at J; junction bases unmatched: 15. CDR3 in DNA: TGTGCCAGCACCACCAATTCGCAGGACAGGGGCAAGTACTTC. Amino acids: CASTTNSQDRGKYF.

A few counts support this clonotype. This chain links TRBV7-3 with TRBJ1-1, with D uncertain. The CDR3 sequence is 13 residues long. The V gene lost 2 bases and the J gene lost 3 bases, with 7 bases spanning the gap. The V gene's germline CDR1 is SGHTA and CDR2 FQGTGA. CDR3 bases: TGTGCCAGCAGCTTATACCGAGACACTGAAGCTTTCTTT. Protein product: CASSLYRDTEAFF.

The chain joins TRBV7-3 to TRBJ2-3, with 7 bases matching TRBD2. The CDR3 is 14 amino acids. Per the germline V gene, CDR1 is SGHTA and CDR2 is FQGTGA. Germline trimming cut 5 bases from V and 4 bases from J; bases unmatched to any gene: 6. Here the CDR3 reads CASSPLAGADTQYF. In DNA form, the CDR3 reads TGTGCCAGCAGCCCCCTCGCGGGGGCAGATACGCAGTATTTT.

The chain joins TRBV4-1 to TRBJ2-7; 14 bases match TRBD2. The V gene end was trimmed by 4 bases and the J gene end by 5 bases; junction bases not matched to a gene: 7. The CDR3 sequence is 16 residues long. The germline V gene has CDR1 MGHRA and CDR2 YSYEKL. In DNA form, the CDR3 reads TGCGCCAGCAGCCGAACTCCGGGACTAGCGGGAGACGAGCAGTACTTC. This codes for CASSRTPGLAGDEQYF.

The chain joins TRBV7-2 to TRBJ1-6, with unresolved D. This CDR3 is built from 16 residues. The germline gives CDR1 SGHTA, CDR2 FQGNSA. V was shortened by 5 bases and J by 9 bases, with 20 bases between the two germline ends. In DNA form, the CDR3 reads TGTGCCAGCAGCCTGGTGGGTCGGGAGGCTACTTCACCCCTCCACTTT. Amino acids: CASSLVGREATSPLHF.

J is TRBJ2-3 and V is TRBV7-9, with D uncertain. The CDR3 spans 13 residues. The ends were cut back, 1 base at V and 4 bases at J, with 6 bases in the middle. CDR1 is SEHNR and CDR2 is FQNEAQ in the germline V gene (reference sequence). The CDR3: CASSLGTADTQYF. The CDR3 coding sequence is TGTGCCAGCAGCTTAGGTACTGCAGATACGCAGTATTTT.

The V call is TRBV6-2 or TRBV6-3, the J call TRBJ1-2, with 7 bases fitting TRBD1. V dropped 5 bases and J dropped 5; count of bases not matched to a gene: 11. CDR1 is MNHEY and CDR2 is SVGEGT in the germline V gene. The CDR3 sequence is 15 residues long. CDR3 nucleotide sequence: TGTGCCAGCAGTCGCTCTGTGACAGGGACGTATGGCTACACCTTC. Its protein product is CASSRSVTGTYGYTF.